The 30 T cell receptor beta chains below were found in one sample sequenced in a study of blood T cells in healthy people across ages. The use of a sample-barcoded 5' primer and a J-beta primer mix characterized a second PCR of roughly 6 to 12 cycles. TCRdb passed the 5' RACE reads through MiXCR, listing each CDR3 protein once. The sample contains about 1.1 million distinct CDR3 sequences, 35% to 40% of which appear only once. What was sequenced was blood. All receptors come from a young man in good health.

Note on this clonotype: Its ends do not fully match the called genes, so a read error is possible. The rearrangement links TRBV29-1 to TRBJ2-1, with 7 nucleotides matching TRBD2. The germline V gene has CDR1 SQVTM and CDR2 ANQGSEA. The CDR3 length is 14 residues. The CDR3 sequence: CNVVRGSSYNEQFF. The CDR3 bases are TGCAACGTTGTGCGGGGGAGCTCCTACAATGAGCAGTTCTTC.

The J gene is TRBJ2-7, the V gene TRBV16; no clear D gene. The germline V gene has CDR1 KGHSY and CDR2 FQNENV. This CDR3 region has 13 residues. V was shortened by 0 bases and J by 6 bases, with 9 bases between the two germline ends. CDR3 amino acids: CASSQSVAGEQYF. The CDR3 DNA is TGTGCCAGCAGCCAATCGGTCGCAGGCGAGCAGTACTTC. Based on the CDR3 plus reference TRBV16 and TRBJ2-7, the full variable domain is GEEVAQTPKHLVRGEGQKAKLYCAPIKGHSYVFWYQQVLKNEFKFLISFQNENVFDETGMPKERFSAKCLPNSPCSLEIQATKLEDSAVYFCASSQSVAGEQYFGPGTRLTVT.

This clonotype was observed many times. The DNA of the CDR3 is TGCAGCGTTGAAGGTCCGGGTGGGGAAAAACTGTTTTTT. This gives the protein CSVEGPGGEKLFF. The rearrangement joins TRBV29-1 to TRBJ1-4; D gene uncertain. The CDR3 extends over 13 amino acids. With 1 base removed from V and 8 bases from J, the gap between germline ends came to 11 bases. From germline, CDR1 is SQVTM and CDR2 ANQGSEA.

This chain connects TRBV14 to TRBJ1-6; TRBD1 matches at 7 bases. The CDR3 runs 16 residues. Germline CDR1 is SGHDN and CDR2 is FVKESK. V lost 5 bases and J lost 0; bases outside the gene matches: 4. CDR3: CASSKDRSSYNSPLHF. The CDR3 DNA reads TGTGCCAGCAGCAAGGACAGGAGCTCCTATAATTCACCCCTCCACTTT.

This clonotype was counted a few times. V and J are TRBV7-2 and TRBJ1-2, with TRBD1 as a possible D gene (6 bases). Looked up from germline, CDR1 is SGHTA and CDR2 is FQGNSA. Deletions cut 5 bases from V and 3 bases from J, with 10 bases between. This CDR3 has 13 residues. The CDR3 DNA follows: TGTGCCAGCAGCGCGGACAGCTACTATGGCTACACCTTC. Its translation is CASSADSYYGYTF. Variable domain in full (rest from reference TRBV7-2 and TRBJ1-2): GAGVSQSPSNKVTEKGKDVELRCDPISGHTALYWYRQSLGQGLEFLIYFQGNSAPDKSGLPSDRFSAERTGGSVSTLTIQRTQQEDSAVYLCASSADSYYGYTFGSGTRLTVV.

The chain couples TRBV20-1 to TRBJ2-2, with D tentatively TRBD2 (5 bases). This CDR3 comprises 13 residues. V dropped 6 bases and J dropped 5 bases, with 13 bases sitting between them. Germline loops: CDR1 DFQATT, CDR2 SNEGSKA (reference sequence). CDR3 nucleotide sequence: TGCAGTGCCACCACGGACTCGACCGGGGAGCTGTTTTTT. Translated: CSATTDSTGELFF.

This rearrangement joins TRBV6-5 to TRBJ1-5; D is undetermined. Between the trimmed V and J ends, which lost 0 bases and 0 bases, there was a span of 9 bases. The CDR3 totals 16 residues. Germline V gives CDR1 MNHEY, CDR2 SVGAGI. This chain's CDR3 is CASSYSVNLSNQPQHF. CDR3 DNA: TGTGCCAGCAGTTACTCGGTAAACCTTAGCAATCAGCCCCAGCATTTT.

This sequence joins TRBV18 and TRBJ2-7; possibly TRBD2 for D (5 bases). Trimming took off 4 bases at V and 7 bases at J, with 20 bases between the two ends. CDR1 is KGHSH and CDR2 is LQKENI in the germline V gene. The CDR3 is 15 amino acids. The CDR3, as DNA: TGTGCCAGCTCACGGTCGGGGTCGAGGTACAATGAGCAGTACTTC. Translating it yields CASSRSGSRYNEQYF. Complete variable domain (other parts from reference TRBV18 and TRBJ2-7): NAGVMQNPRHLVRRRGQEARLRCSPMKGHSHVYWYRQLPEEGLKFMVYLQKENIIDESGMPKERFSAEFPKEGPSILRIQQVVRGDSAAYFCASSRSGSRYNEQYFGPGTRLTVT.

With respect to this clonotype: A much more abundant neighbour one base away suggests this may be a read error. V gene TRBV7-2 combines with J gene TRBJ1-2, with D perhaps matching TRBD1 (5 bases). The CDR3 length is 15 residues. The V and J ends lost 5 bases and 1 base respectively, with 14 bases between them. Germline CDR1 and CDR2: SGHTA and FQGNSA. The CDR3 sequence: CASSTSGALNYGYTF. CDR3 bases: TGTGCCAGCAGCACCTCTGGGGCCCTTAACTATGGCTACACCTTC.

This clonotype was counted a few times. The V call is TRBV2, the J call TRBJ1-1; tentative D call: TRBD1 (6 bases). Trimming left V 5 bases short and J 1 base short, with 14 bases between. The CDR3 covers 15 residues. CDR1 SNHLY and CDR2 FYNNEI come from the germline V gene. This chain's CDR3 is CASSKQGLRNTEAFF. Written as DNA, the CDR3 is TGTGCCAGCAGTAAACAGGGACTTCGGAACACTGAAGCTTTCTTT.

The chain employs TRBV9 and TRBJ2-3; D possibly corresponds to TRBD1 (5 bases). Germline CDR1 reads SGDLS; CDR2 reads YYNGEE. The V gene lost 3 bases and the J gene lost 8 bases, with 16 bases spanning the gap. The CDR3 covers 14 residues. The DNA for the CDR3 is TGTGCCAGCAGCGCTAACAGGTACGACGCTACGCAGTATTTT. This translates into CASSANRYDATQYF.

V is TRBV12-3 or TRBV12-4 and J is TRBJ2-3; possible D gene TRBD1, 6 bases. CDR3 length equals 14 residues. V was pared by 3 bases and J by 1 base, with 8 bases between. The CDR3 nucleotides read TGTGCCAGCAGTTTTTACAGGGGCACAGATACGCAGTATTTT. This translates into CASSFYRGTDTQYF.

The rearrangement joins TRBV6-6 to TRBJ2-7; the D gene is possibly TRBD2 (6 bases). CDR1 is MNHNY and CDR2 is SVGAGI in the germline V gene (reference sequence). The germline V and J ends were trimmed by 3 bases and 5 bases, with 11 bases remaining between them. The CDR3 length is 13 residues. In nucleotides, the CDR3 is TGTGCCAGCAGTTATGAGCGGGTCGACGAGCAGTACTTC. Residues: CASSYERVDEQYF.

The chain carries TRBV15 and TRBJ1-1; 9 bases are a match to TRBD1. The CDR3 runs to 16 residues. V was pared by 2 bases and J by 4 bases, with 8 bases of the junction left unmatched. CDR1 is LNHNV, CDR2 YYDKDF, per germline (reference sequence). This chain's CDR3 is CATSRLGTGFSTEAFF. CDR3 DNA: TGTGCCACCAGCAGACTCGGGACAGGGTTTTCCACTGAAGCTTTCTTT.

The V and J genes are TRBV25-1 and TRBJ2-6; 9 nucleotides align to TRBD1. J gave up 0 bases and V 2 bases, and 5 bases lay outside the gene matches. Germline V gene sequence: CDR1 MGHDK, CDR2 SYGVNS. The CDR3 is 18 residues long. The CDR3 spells CASSETGTGSSGANVLTF. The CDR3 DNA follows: TGTGCCAGCAGTGAAACTGGGACAGGGTCCTCTGGGGCCAACGTCCTGACTTTC.

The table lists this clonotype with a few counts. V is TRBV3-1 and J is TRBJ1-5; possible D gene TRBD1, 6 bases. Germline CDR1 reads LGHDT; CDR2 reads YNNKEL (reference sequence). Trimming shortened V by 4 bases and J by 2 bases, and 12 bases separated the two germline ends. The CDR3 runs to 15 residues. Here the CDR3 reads CASSPSGEGNQPQHF. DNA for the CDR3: TGTGCCAGCAGCCCTTCAGGGGAGGGCAATCAGCCCCAGCATTTT.

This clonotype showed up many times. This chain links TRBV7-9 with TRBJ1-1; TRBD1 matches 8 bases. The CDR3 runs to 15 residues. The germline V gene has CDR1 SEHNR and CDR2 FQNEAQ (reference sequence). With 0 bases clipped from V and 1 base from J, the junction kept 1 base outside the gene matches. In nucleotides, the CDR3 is TGTGCCAGCAGCTTAGCTGGACAGGGGAACACTGAAGCTTTCTTT. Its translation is CASSLAGQGNTEAFF.

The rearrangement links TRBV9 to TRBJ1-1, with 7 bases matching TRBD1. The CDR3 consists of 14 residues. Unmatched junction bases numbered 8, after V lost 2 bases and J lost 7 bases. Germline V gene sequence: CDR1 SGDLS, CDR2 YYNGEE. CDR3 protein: CASSVGNRDSEAFF. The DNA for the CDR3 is TGTGCCAGCAGCGTGGGGAACCGGGACAGTGAAGCTTTCTTT.

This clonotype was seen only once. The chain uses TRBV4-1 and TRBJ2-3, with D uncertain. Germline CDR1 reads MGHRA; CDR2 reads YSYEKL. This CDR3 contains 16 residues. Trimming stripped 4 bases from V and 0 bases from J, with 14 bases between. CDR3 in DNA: TGCGCCAGCAGCCGAGTAGGGCTATATAGCACAGATACGCAGTATTTT. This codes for CASSRVGLYSTDTQYF.

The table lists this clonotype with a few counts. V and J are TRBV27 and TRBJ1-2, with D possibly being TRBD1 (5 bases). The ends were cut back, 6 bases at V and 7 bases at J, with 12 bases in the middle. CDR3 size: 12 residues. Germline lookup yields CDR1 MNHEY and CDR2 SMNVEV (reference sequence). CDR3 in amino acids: CASRDPGFGYTF. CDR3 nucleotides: TGTGCCAGCAGAGATCCAGGGTTTGGCTACACCTTC.

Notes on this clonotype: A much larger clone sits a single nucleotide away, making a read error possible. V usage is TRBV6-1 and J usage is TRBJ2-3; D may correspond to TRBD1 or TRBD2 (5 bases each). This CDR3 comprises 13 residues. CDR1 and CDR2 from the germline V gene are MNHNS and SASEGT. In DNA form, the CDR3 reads TGTGCCAGCGGAGAATCTAGCACAGGTACGCAGTATTTT. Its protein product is CASGESSTGTQYF.

CDR3 protein: CASSQPSAIHGYTF. CDR3 nucleotide sequence: TGTGCCAGCAGCCAACCGAGTGCGATTCATGGCTACACCTTC. V is TRBV6-6 and J is TRBJ1-2; D not certain. V lost 6 bases and J lost 6, with 17 bases in between. Germline lookup yields CDR1 MNHNY and CDR2 SVGAGI (reference sequence). This CDR3 spans 14 amino acids.

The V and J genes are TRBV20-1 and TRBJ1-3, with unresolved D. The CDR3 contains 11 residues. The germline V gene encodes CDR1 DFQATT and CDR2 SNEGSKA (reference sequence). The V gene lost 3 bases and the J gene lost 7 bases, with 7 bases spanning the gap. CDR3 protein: CSASFENTIYF. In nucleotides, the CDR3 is TGCAGTGCTAGTTTTGAGAACACCATATATTTT.

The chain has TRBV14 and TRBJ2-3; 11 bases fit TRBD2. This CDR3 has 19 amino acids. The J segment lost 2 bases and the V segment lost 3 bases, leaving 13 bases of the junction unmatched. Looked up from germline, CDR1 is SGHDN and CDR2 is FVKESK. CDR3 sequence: CASSHDILGTSGFTDTQYF. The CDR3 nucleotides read TGTGCCAGCAGCCACGACATCTTAGGGACTAGCGGATTCACAGATACGCAGTATTTT.

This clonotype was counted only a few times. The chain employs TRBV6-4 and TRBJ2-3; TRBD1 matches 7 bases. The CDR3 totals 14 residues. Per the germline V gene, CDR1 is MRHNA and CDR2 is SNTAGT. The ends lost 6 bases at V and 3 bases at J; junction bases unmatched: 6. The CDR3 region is CASRRDRNTDTQYF. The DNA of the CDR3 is TGTGCCAGCAGGAGGGACAGAAATACAGATACGCAGTATTTT.

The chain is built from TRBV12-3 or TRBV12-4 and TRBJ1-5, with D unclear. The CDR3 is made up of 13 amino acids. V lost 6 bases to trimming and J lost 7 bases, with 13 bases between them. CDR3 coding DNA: TGTGCCAGCAGGGCGCGGGAGCAGCAGCCCCAGCATTTT. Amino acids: CASRAREQQPQHF.

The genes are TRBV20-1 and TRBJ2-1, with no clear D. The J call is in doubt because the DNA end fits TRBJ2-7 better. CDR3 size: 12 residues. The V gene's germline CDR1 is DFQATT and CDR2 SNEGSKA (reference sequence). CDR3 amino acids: CSALRRHNEQYF. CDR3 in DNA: TGCAGTGCTCTCCGCAGGCACAATGAGCAGTACTTC.

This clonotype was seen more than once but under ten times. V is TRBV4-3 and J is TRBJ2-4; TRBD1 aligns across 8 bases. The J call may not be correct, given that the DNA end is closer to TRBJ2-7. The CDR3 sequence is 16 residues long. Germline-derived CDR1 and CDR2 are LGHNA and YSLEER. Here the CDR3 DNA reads TGCGCCAGCAGCCAAGATCGCTTCACAGGGGGTTACGAGCAGTACTTC. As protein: CASSQDRFTGGYEQYF.

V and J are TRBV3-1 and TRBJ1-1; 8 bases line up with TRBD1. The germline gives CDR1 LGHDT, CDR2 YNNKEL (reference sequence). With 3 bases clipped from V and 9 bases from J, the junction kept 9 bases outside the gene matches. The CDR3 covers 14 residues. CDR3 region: CASSQEDRVRQAFF. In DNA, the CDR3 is TGTGCCAGCAGCCAGGAGGACAGGGTTCGGCAAGCTTTCTTT.

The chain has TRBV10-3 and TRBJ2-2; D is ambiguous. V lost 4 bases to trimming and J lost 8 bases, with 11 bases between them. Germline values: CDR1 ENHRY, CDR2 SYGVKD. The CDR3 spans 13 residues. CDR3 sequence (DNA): TGTGCCATCAGTGGGAATACGGCGGGGGAGCTGTTTTTT. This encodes CAISGNTAGELFF.